The 17 T cell receptor beta chains given below trace back to one sample, sequenced in a study of sequential checkpoint blockade in melanoma. Clones were sequenced by immunoSEQ multiplex PCR, and TCRdb holds only the in-frame ones, with some missing. The sample consists of about 13,000 clones, about 28% of them appearing once. Treatment here: randomized to nivolumab then ipilimumab (arm A) or the reverse (arm B). Sequencing used tumor tissue (inferred from file names), obtained from a patient given nivolumab and ipilimumab in sequence. These receptors were obtained from a human donor with melanoma.

This clone has a handful of counts. The V gene is TRBV6-8, the J gene TRBJ2-7; 8 bases match TRBD2. J was trimmed by 2 bases and V by 7 bases; bases with no gene match: 7. The CDR3 covers 14 residues. From germline, CDR1 is MNHGY and CDR2 SAAAGT. The CDR3 sequence is CASKETSAPYEQYF. CDR3 bases: TGTGCCAGCAAGGAGACTAGCGCTCCCTACGAGCAGTACTTC.

This clone appeared a few times. The chain combines TRBV28 with TRBJ2-3; 7 bases match TRBD1. Losses at the gene ends were 6 bases for V and 4 bases for J; bases not matched to a gene: 1. The CDR3 contains 12 residues. The V gene's germline CDR1 is MDHEN and CDR2 SYDVKM. CDR3 in amino acids: CASRTGSDTQYF. The DNA of the CDR3 is TGTGCCAGCAGGACAGGGTCAGATACGCAGTATTTT.

The V call is TRBV28, the J call TRBJ1-4; D might be TRBD1 (6 bases). CDR3 size: 15 residues. The V gene's germline CDR1 is MDHEN and CDR2 SYDVKM. Between the trimmed V and J ends, which lost 3 bases and 8 bases, there was a span of 16 bases. CDR3: CASSFLQGRREKLFF. The DNA of the CDR3 is TGTGCCAGCAGTTTCCTCCAGGGGCGTAGGGAAAAACTGTTTTTT.

By share, this clone counts as medium-sized. The chain joins TRBV28 to TRBJ1-3; no clear D. The CDR3 consists of 14 residues. Germline CDR1 and CDR2: MDHEN and SYDVKM. Trimming removed 5 bases at V and 0 bases at J, with 8 bases between. The chain's CDR3 is CASSHDNSGNTIYF. CDR3 nucleotide sequence: TGTGCCAGCAGTCATGACAACTCTGGAAACACCATATATTTT.

The table lists this clone with a few counts. The J gene is TRBJ1-1, the V gene TRBV28; 8 bases agree with TRBD1. The V and J ends lost 7 bases and 3 bases, in that order; junction bases with no gene match: 10. Germline V gene sequence: CDR1 MDHEN, CDR2 SYDVKM. This CDR3 is built from 15 residues. The CDR3 sequence: CASTPFSTGDTEAFF. CDR3 bases: TGTGCCAGCACCCCTTTTTCGACAGGGGACACTGAAGCTTTCTTT.

This clone was picked up one time. The chain has TRBV15 and TRBJ1-2; D might be TRBD1 (5 bases). The V end lost 1 base, the J end lost 6 bases, and 15 bases lay between the germline ends. Germline V gives CDR1 LNHNV, CDR2 YYDKDF (reference sequence). The CDR3 has 15 residues. CDR3 region: CATSRAGGPQDGYTF. In DNA, the CDR3 is TGTGCCACCAGCAGAGCGGGGGGACCCCAGGATGGCTACACCTTC. Supplemented by reference TRBV15 and TRBJ1-2, the full variable domain reads DAMVIQNPRYQVTQFGKPVTLSCSQTLNHNVMYWYQQKSSQAPKLLFHYYDKDFNNEADTPDNFQSRRPNTSFCFLDIRSPGLGDTAMYLCATSRAGGPQDGYTFGSGTRLTVV.

The V call is TRBV9, the J call TRBJ2-2, with D perhaps matching TRBD1 or TRBD2 (5 bases each). This CDR3 region has 13 residues. From germline, CDR1 is SGDLS and CDR2 YYNGEE. The V and J ends lost 5 bases and 2 bases respectively, with 7 bases between them. The CDR3 protein is CASSRDNTGELFF. The DNA of the CDR3 is TGTGCCAGCAGTCGGGACAACACCGGGGAGCTGTTTTTT.

The gene calls are TRBV6-8 and TRBJ1-5; D gene ambiguous. V was trimmed by 0 bases and J by 0 bases, leaving 15 bases between them. The CDR3 is 18 amino acids. CDR1 MNHGY and CDR2 SAAAGT come from the germline V gene. The CDR3 spells CASSYSNRREYSNQPQHF. The CDR3, as DNA: TGTGCCAGCAGTTACTCAAATCGGCGGGAGTATAGCAATCAGCCCCAGCATTTT.

V gene TRBV6-8 combines with J gene TRBJ2-2; 7 bases are a match to TRBD2. The trim removed 7 bases at V and 3 bases at J, leaving 5 bases unmatched. Germline V gene sequence: CDR1 MNHGY, CDR2 SAAAGT. CDR3 size: 14 residues. As DNA, the CDR3 is TGTGCCAGCAAAGCGGGAAAGTACACCGGGGAGCTGTTTTTT. Translation: CASKAGKYTGELFF.

This clone was counted only a few times. V is TRBV1 and J is TRBJ2-7; TRBD2 reflects the table's D call only, with no check against the DNA. TRBV1 has pseudogene status. CDR3 size: 16 residues. The CDR3: CTSSRNLAGILYEQYF. CDR3 bases: TGCACCAGCAGCCGCAACCTAGCGGGTATCCTCTACGAGCAGTACTTC.

The chain carries TRBV28 and TRBJ1-1, with unresolved D. The CDR3 runs 16 residues. Germline loops: CDR1 MDHEN, CDR2 SYDVKM. The V and J ends lost 2 bases and 1 base respectively, with 14 bases between them. CDR3 nucleotide sequence: TGTGCCAGCAGTTTACCCACGGGAGAGAAGAACACTGAAGCTTTCTTT. Its translation: CASSLPTGEKNTEAFF.

This clone was counted only a few times. The rearrangement uses TRBV11-3 and TRBJ1-4; D is possibly TRBD1 (5 bases). The CDR3 consists of 14 residues. Germline CDR1 is SGHNT and CDR2 is YENEEA. V was trimmed by 5 bases and J by 5 bases, leaving 12 bases between them. CDR3 residues: CASSPGTSNEKLFF. The CDR3 DNA sequence: TGTGCCAGCAGCCCCGGGACGAGCAATGAAAAACTGTTTTTT.

This clone appeared a few times. This chain connects TRBV6-1 to TRBJ1-3; no firm D call. CDR3 length: 14 residues. Trimming took off 1 base at V and 0 bases at J, with 4 bases between the two ends. Germline assignment: CDR1 MNHNS and CDR2 SASEGT. The CDR3 loop is CASSEGGSGNTIYF. CDR3 nucleotides: TGTGCCAGCAGTGAAGGGGGCTCTGGAAACACCATATATTTT.

The chain is built from TRBV6-8 and TRBJ2-1; TRBD2 matches at 10 bases. CDR1 and CDR2 (germline): MNHGY, SAAAGT. V dropped 6 bases and J dropped 5; count of bases not matched to a gene: 7. This CDR3 region has 15 residues. CDR3 DNA sequence: TGTGCCAGCAGCGCTTCTAGCGGGAGACACAATGAGCAGTTCTTC. Translation gives CASSASSGRHNEQFF.

This rearrangement joins TRBV19 to TRBJ2-2, with D possibly called TRBD1 or TRBD2 (5 bases each). The CDR3 has 16 amino acids. CDR1 is LNHDA and CDR2 is SQIVND in the germline V gene (reference sequence). Between the trimmed V and J ends, which lost 3 bases and 0 bases, there was a span of 11 bases. The CDR3 is CASSMAGAANTGELFF. The CDR3 coding sequence is TGTGCCAGTAGTATGGCCGGGGCGGCGAACACCGGGGAGCTGTTTTTT.

The chain recombines TRBV29-1 with TRBJ2-1; TRBD1 might be the D (6 bases). Germline assignment: CDR1 SQVTM and CDR2 ANQGSEA. The CDR3 totals 12 residues. Trimming took 7 bases from V and 10 from J, leaving 17 bases between them. The CDR3 nucleotides read TGCAGCGGGACCCCGCAGGGACAAGAGCAGTTCTTC. Translation gives CSGTPQGQEQFF.

This clone has a handful of counts. The gene calls are TRBV6-8 and TRBJ1-1, with 9 positions matching TRBD1. The CDR3 extends over 13 amino acids. CDR1 and CDR2 from the germline V gene are MNHGY and SAAAGT. V trimming: 4 bases; J trimming: 5 bases; junction bases outside the gene matches: 2. For the CDR3, the DNA is TGTGCCAGCAGTTCGGACAGGGGAACTGAAGCTTTCTTT. Translating it yields CASSSDRGTEAFF.